This T cell receptor beta chain was identified in a study of identical twins (dated by TCRdb to about 2016). Study-level background: To test whether fetal clonotypes persist, the study used deep sequencing on TCR alpha and beta repertoires from monozygotic twins, unrelated adults of various ages, and cord blood. Replicate twin experiments were performed at different times using different library preparation protocols to rule out contamination. Beyond this particular receptor, the publication reports: Excess twin sharing in beta out-of-frame sequences was weaker because fewer shared sequences lowered the signal-to-noise ratio. Out-of-frame TCR alpha sequences shared between twins showed an excess of low generation-probability sequences compared with coincidental sharing between unrelated individuals. Fewer insertions were carried by abundant cord blood beta clonotypes, a similar but weaker trend appeared in young adult naive repertoires, and no such trend appeared in memory repertoires. Recombination models systematically underestimated out-of-frame TCR alpha sharing in monozygotic twins but agreed with sharing between unrelated individuals. Because the same donors could not be followed over many years, the conclusions relied on cross-sectional statistical analysis. Zero-insertion analyses could be partly confounded by invariant T cells such as MAIT and iNKT, although diverse VJ usage argued against such confounding for most clonotypes.

Receptor libraries were prepared by 5' RACE. Data came from an Illumina HiSeq 2000. Template switching introduced a universal primer binding site; the final cDNA contained a unique molecular identifier, enabling accurate counting of TCR cDNA molecules. Specific primers in the conserved constant-segment region were used to synthesize first-strand cDNA for TCR alpha and beta chains. To control for contamination, every cDNA library carried two barcodes: a SMART-Mk sample barcode plus Illumina barcodes. Two successive PCR steps introduced TruSeq adapter sequences along with Illumina sample barcodes. Sequencing of the TCR alpha and beta cDNA libraries was done on the Illumina HiSeq platform using custom primers. On the authors' methods: Unique molecular identifiers were extracted from raw reads with MiGEC, and CDR3 positions were determined with MiXCR. Recombination models were inferred per individual with the repgenHMM and IGoR tools using an EM algorithm. The analysis of shared clonotypes was done with the tcR package in R, with sharing normalized by the product of cloneset sizes. To study raw recombination without the effects of thymic and clonal selection, out-of-frame nonproductive sequences were analyzed. Through fastp at Q25 and MiXCR, TCRdb rebuilt clones from the public reads, retaining in-frame beta chains. All rows with the same CDR3 protein become a single entry with the most common DNA and genes. TCRdb assigned the V and J calls; the authors' analysis was not used. The sample data list 400,000 to 550,000 distinct CDR3 sequences, and 20% to 25% of these were observed just once. In total, the top ten clones hold about 0.91% of the sample.

The junction carries 8 bases between V and J, which are trimmed by 5 bases and 0 bases respectively. The CDR3 goes from the cysteine to the phenylalanine over 13 residues. Just CDR3 DNA is preserved here, 39 bases in frame from base 1. Sequences DFQATT (CDR1) and SNEGSKA (CDR2) are obtained from the germline V gene (reference sequence). All donors were healthy Caucasians. Three pairs of female monozygotic twins, all aged roughly 18 to 29 years, made up the twin cohort. CD4+ and CD8+ T cell populations were isolated with positive isolation kits from Invitrogen. A remark on this clonotype: Its recognized antigen is unknown. Base qualities were left out, and no much larger clone turns up one base away.

The same data also went into a second study, on T cells expressing NK-cell markers. Per the second study: In sorted CD3+CD56+NKG2C+, CD3+CD56+NKG2C- and CD3+CD56-NKG2C+ T-cell subsets from eight donors, TCR beta-chain repertoires were profiled. Of the eight sequenced donors, seven were found to be HCMV-seropositive and one was found to be HCMV-seronegative. In several experiments an anti-gammadeltaTCR antibody was added to restrict sorting to alphabetaTCR-expressing T cells. In several donors, the dominant CD3+CD56+NKG2C+ clonotypes were found to rank among the top 10 CD8+ clonotypes and to make up 1.0-7.0% of CD8+ T cells. Those dominant clonotypes were again the most abundant among CD3+CD56-NKG2C+ cells in a handful of donors, at roughly 25-60.1%. It remained unclear whether the expanded NKG2C-expressing T cell clones were specific for HCMV antigens. Randomly selected healthy volunteers, three men and five women, were used as the eight sequenced donors. HCMV serostatus was determined by detecting HCMV-specific IgG in serum with a commercial ELISA kit. MIGEC was used to demultiplex reads and group the reads by UMI, and MiTCR was used to assemble and quantify clonotypes. Only TCR cDNA sequences supported by at least two reads were kept to exclude erroneous sequences. The tcR package was used for downstream repertoire analysis, and clonotypes were matched across fractions by CDR3 nucleotide sequence plus V segment. VDJmatch was used to annotate antigen specificity against VDJdb, with one amino acid substitution in CDR3 allowed.

The sequence was obtained from a woman under 30 in good health. In this chain, TRBV20-1 is recombined with TRBJ1-3, with an unclear D gene assignment. The sequenced sample was CD4+ T cells sorted from blood. Read as DNA, the sequence is TGCAGTGCTTCGTATGACTCTGGAAACACCATATATTTT. This translates into CSASYDSGNTIYF.